This entry lists 13 T cell receptor beta chains sequenced from one sample in a study of blood T cell repertoires in COVID-19. Assay used: immunoSEQ multiplex PCR; TCRdb lists only in-frame clones, some missing. There are fewer than 250,000 clones in the sample; around 79% occur only once, and 9.5% to 15% lies in the top ten. Sample: peripheral blood. These receptors were taken from a woman in her forties or fifties with acute or convalescent COVID-19.

This rearrangement joins TRBV7-6 to TRBJ1-4, with D possibly being TRBD1 (6 bases). The V end was cut by 1 base, the J end by 0 bases, with 18 bases between. Per germline, CDR1 SGHVS and CDR2 FNYEAQ. This CDR3 contains 19 residues. For the CDR3, the DNA is TGTGCCAGCAGCTTAGATAAACAGGGTTCCCTTTCAACTAATGAAAAACTGTTTTTT. This translates into CASSLDKQGSLSTNEKLFF.

The chain uses TRBV6-2 or TRBV6-3 and TRBJ2-7, with 8 bases fitting TRBD1. V lost 4 bases and J lost 7; bases outside the gene matches: 3. CDR1 MNHEY and CDR2 SVGEGT come from the germline V gene. The CDR3 runs 12 residues. CDR3 nucleotides: TGTGCCAGCAGTTCCCGACAGGGGGAGCAGTACTTC. Encoded protein: CASSSRQGEQYF.

The CDR3: CASRLAGTGDEKLFF. CDR3 DNA sequence: TGTGCCAGCAGACTTGCCGGGACAGGGGATGAAAAACTGTTTTTT. The chain is built from TRBV6-6 and TRBJ1-4; 10 positions match TRBD1. Germline trimming cut 6 bases from V and 6 bases from J; bases unmatched to any gene: 7. Germline CDR1 and CDR2: MNHNY and SVGAGI (reference sequence). The CDR3 length is 15 residues.

The genes are TRBV5-1 and TRBJ1-1; 10 bases are shared with TRBD1. CDR3 length: 18 residues. Per germline, CDR1 SGHRS and CDR2 YFSETQ. Germline trimming cut 5 bases from V and 3 bases from J; bases unmatched to any gene: 16. The CDR3 region is CASRRDRGGLKGDTEAFF. CDR3 bases: TGCGCCAGCAGAAGGGACAGGGGCGGATTAAAAGGGGACACTGAAGCTTTCTTT.

The chain carries TRBV6-5 and TRBJ2-7; D ambiguous. The length of the CDR3 is 13 residues. Trimming left V 2 bases short and J 6 bases short, with 11 bases between. From germline, CDR1 is MNHEY and CDR2 SVGAGI. DNA of the CDR3: TGTGCCAGCAGTTACGGGCTGGCAACCGAGCAGTACTTC. Protein product: CASSYGLATEQYF.

This clone was seen just once. The genes are TRBV6-1 and TRBJ2-3; D perhaps matches TRBD2 (6 bases). The germline gives CDR1 MNHNS, CDR2 SASEGT. Trimming took 1 base from V and 4 from J, leaving 12 bases between them. The CDR3 totals 15 residues. CDR3: CASSEGPSEADTQYF. The CDR3 nucleotides are TGTGCCAGCAGTGAAGGGCCTAGCGAGGCAGATACGCAGTATTTT.

V usage is TRBV7-2 and J usage is TRBJ2-1; 7 nucleotides line up with TRBD2. The CDR3 consists of 16 residues. The V segment lost 5 bases and the J segment 4 bases; nucleotides outside the gene matches: 11. Per the germline V gene, CDR1 is SGHTA and CDR2 is FQGNSA. CDR3 nucleotides: TGTGCCAGCAGCCCACAAGGGGCGGGAGTATACAATGAGCAGTTCTTC. Translating gives CASSPQGAGVYNEQFF.

V and J are TRBV19 and TRBJ1-6, with D possibly being TRBD1 (5 bases). The V gene lost 4 bases and the J gene lost 8 bases, with 18 bases spanning the gap. In germline, CDR1 is LNHDA, CDR2 SQIVND (reference sequence). This CDR3 has 16 amino acids. The CDR3 nucleotides read TGTGCCAGTAGTACAGCTGGGAGAACGGGGGATTCACCCCTCCACTTT. It specifies CASSTAGRTGDSPLHF.

This clone was seen only once. This chain uses TRBV11-3 with TRBJ2-7; D might be TRBD1 (6 bases). CDR1 SGHNT and CDR2 YENEEA come from the germline V gene. This CDR3 spans 13 amino acids. Trimming left V 3 bases short and J 6 bases short, with 12 bases between. CDR3 DNA: TGTGCCAGCAGCTTTAAACAGGGCGCCGAGCAGTACTTC. This codes for CASSFKQGAEQYF.

This clone appeared a single time. The V gene is TRBV6-5, the J gene TRBJ2-1, with 8 bases that match TRBD1. Trimming took 8 bases from V and 0 from J; bases not matched to a gene: 3. The CDR3 spans 14 residues. CDR1 MNHEY and CDR2 SVGAGI come from the germline V gene. The DNA of the CDR3 is TGTGCCAGCGATGGACAGGGCTCCTACAATGAGCAGTTCTTC. Protein sequence: CASDGQGSYNEQFF.

V and J are TRBV5-1 and TRBJ2-7; TRBD2 is a possible D gene (6 bases). The CDR3 consists of 14 residues. The V gene lost 4 bases and the J gene lost 0 bases, with 11 bases spanning the gap. Per the germline V gene, CDR1 is SGHRS and CDR2 is YFSETQ. The CDR3 here is CASSPGGTSYEQYF. CDR3 DNA: TGCGCCAGCAGCCCCGGCGGGACCTCCTACGAGCAGTACTTC.

The chain employs TRBV27 and TRBJ2-1; the match to TRBD2 covers 10 bases. This CDR3 is built from 13 residues. J lost 10 bases, V lost 4 bases, and 4 bases had no gene match. Germline lookup yields CDR1 MNHEY and CDR2 SMNVEV (reference sequence). The DNA for the CDR3 is TGTGCCAGCAGTTCGGGACTAGCGCTAGAGCAGTTCTTC. This encodes CASSSGLALEQFF.

This clone was seen just once. The rearrangement links TRBV9 to TRBJ2-3, with TRBD1 identical over 7 bases. Germline CDR1 SGDLS, CDR2 YYNGEE. V trimming: 3 bases; J trimming: 2 bases; junction bases outside the gene matches: 9. The CDR3 is made up of 16 amino acids. CDR3 sequence (DNA): TGTGCCAGCAGCGGCCGCCCGGGACAGCACACAGATACGCAGTATTTT. Residues: CASSGRPGQHTDTQYF.